These 31 T cell receptor beta chains were sequenced from one sample in a study of blood T cell repertoires in COVID-19. Measured with immunoSEQ multiplex PCR; TCRdb has only the in-frame clones, and not every one. The table includes tens of thousands of clones, roughly nine tenths detected once. Source material: peripheral blood. These receptor sequences come from a woman in her forties or fifties with active COVID-19.

The chain has TRBV7-4 and TRBJ2-3; 15 bases fit TRBD2. The CDR3 spans 20 residues. Germline-derived CDR1 and CDR2 are SGHVT and SQSDAQ. V shed 2 bases and J 1 base; nucleotides not matched to a gene: 10. The CDR3 nucleotides read TGTGCCAGCAGCTTAAGGTTGGGACTAGCGGGAGGCCGGGGCACAGATACGCAGTATTTT. It is translated as CASSLRLGLAGGRGTDTQYF.

This clone has a handful of counts. The chain joins TRBV7-9 to TRBJ2-2; TRBD1 aligns across 11 bases. Germline V gene lookup returns CDR1 SEHNR and CDR2 FQNEAQ (reference sequence). The length of the CDR3 is 17 residues. V gave up 5 bases and J gave up 4 bases; unmatched junction bases: 9. Here the CDR3 reads CASSDPDRGRVTGELFF. CDR3 in DNA: TGTGCCAGCAGCGACCCGGACAGGGGGCGGGTCACCGGGGAGCTGTTTTTT.

The V gene is TRBV28, the J gene TRBJ2-2, with a tentative D call TRBD1 (5 bases). Germline CDR1 is MDHEN and CDR2 is SYDVKM. The CDR3 loop spans 16 amino acids. V was shortened by 5 bases and J by 0 bases, with 13 bases between the two germline ends. This CDR3 reads CASSQIQESNTGELFF. In DNA form, the CDR3 reads TGTGCCAGCAGTCAAATACAGGAATCGAACACCGGGGAGCTGTTTTTT. The full variable domain, completed using reference TRBV28 and TRBJ2-2, is DVKVTQSSRYLVKRTGEKVFLECVQDMDHENMFWYRQDPGLGLRLIYFSYDVKMKEKGDIPEGYSVSREKKERFSLILESASTNQTSMYLCASSQIQESNTGELFFGEGSRLTVL.

The rearrangement joins TRBV2 to TRBJ2-1; TRBD1 agrees at 10 bases. CDR1 is SNHLY, CDR2 FYNNEI, per germline. J gave up 5 bases and V 6 bases, and 7 bases lay outside the gene matches. There are 15 residues in the CDR3. As DNA, the CDR3 is TGTGCCAGCAGGGAGGGGACAGGGGCTCACAATGAGCAGTTCTTC. Translated: CASREGTGAHNEQFF.

V is TRBV19 and J is TRBJ2-2; weak D call: TRBD2 (5 bases). V was pared by 3 bases and J by 0 bases, with 14 bases between. The CDR3 extends over 17 amino acids. From germline, CDR1 is LNHDA and CDR2 SQIVND (reference sequence). In DNA, the CDR3 is TGTGCCAGTAGTATCTATGGGAGCGGCGCGAACACCGGGGAGCTGTTTTTT. Residues: CASSIYGSGANTGELFF.

This sequence joins TRBV4-1 and TRBJ2-3; TRBD2 matches at 10 bases. The V gene end was trimmed by 3 bases and the J gene end by 1 base; junction bases not matched to a gene: 16. The CDR3 has 20 amino acids. Looked up from germline, CDR1 is MGHRA and CDR2 is YSYEKL. In DNA, the CDR3 is TGCGCCAGCAGCCACTTAAGAGGCGATAGCGGGAGGTCTGGCACAGATACGCAGTATTTT. Its protein is CASSHLRGDSGRSGTDTQYF.

This sequence joins TRBV4-1 and TRBJ2-5, with 7 bases that match TRBD2. Trimming cost V 5 bases and J 5 bases; bases outside gene matches: 5. This CDR3 has 13 amino acids. Germline assignment: CDR1 MGHRA and CDR2 YSYEKL. CDR3 sequence: CASSRVGGETQYF. The DNA for the CDR3 is TGCGCCAGCAGCAGGGTGGGAGGGGAGACCCAGTACTTC.

The rearrangement uses TRBV6-5 and TRBJ2-4, with D perhaps matching TRBD2 (5 bases). The CDR3 is 14 residues long. The germline V and J ends were trimmed by 7 bases and 3 bases, with 13 bases remaining between them. CDR1 and CDR2 (germline): MNHEY, SVGAGI. For the CDR3, the DNA is TGTGCCAGCACCCCGAGGGAGAACAAAAACATTCAGTACTTC. Protein: CASTPRENKNIQYF.

The rearrangement joins TRBV19 to TRBJ2-7, with 14 bases aligning to TRBD2. CDR1 and CDR2 (germline): LNHDA, SQIVND (reference sequence). The CDR3 has 16 amino acids. With 5 bases clipped from V and 6 bases from J, the junction kept 9 bases outside the gene matches. This CDR3 is CASSPRGLAGVGEQYF. CDR3 in DNA: TGTGCCAGTAGTCCCCGGGGACTAGCGGGAGTGGGCGAGCAGTACTTC.

This chain links TRBV5-6 with TRBJ2-4, with TRBD1 identical over 7 bases. This CDR3 is built from 17 residues. The trim removed 4 bases at V and 1 base at J, leaving 11 bases unmatched. CDR1 and CDR2 from the germline V gene are SGHDT and YYEEEE. The CDR3 coding sequence is TGTGCCAGCAGCCGCCGACGGGACAGCTGGGCCAAAAACATTCAGTACTTC. This gives the protein CASSRRRDSWAKNIQYF.

This clone was seen just once. V and J are TRBV4-1 and TRBJ1-2, with D tentatively TRBD1 (6 bases). This CDR3 has 16 residues. Germline values: CDR1 MGHRA, CDR2 YSYEKL. Trimming stripped 0 bases from V and 4 bases from J, with 15 bases between. The CDR3: CASSQEGNRAGYGYTF. The CDR3 coding sequence is TGCGCCAGCAGCCAAGAAGGGAACAGGGCGGGCTATGGCTACACCTTC.

The gene calls are TRBV14 and TRBJ1-6; unclear D gene. V shed 0 bases and J shed 9 bases, with 9 bases lying between them. Germline CDR1 reads SGHDN; CDR2 reads FVKESK. CDR3 length: 14 residues. CDR3 sequence (DNA): TGTGCCAGCAGCCAAGAATTGTGGAGTTCACCCCTCCACTTT. Translated: CASSQELWSSPLHF.

In this sample, this clone turned up once. The V gene is TRBV6-2 or TRBV6-3, the J gene TRBJ2-7, with 9 nucleotides matching TRBD1. Unmatched junction bases numbered 14, after V lost 6 bases and J lost 5 bases. CDR1 is MNHEY, CDR2 SVGEGT, per germline. This CDR3 comprises 16 residues. This CDR3 is CASSRNPDRGVHEQYF. CDR3 nucleotides: TGTGCCAGCAGCCGAAACCCGGACAGGGGTGTGCACGAGCAGTACTTC.

The CDR3 sequence is CASSQDLSREGPYEQYF. DNA for the CDR3: TGTGCCAGCAGCCAAGATCTTTCGAGGGAGGGACCCTACGAGCAGTACTTC. This chain uses TRBV3-1 (or the pseudogene TRBV3-2) with TRBJ2-7, with TRBD2 matching 7 bases. Per germline, CDR1 LGHDT and CDR2 YNNKEL (reference sequence). The CDR3 length is 17 residues. V was pared by 0 bases and J by 2 bases, with 10 bases of the junction left unmatched.

The gene calls are TRBV10-2 and TRBJ1-1; D remains ambiguous. The CDR3 totals 14 residues. The germline V gene has CDR1 WSHSY and CDR2 SAAADI. Trimming took off 4 bases at V and 0 bases at J, with 9 bases between the two ends. The CDR3 reads CASSASIMNTEAFF. CDR3 bases: TGCGCCAGCAGTGCGAGCATTATGAACACTGAAGCTTTCTTT.

The chain couples TRBV7-3 to TRBJ2-1; a weak D match, TRBD1 (5 bases). Trimming shortened V by 6 bases and J by 9 bases, and 21 bases separated the two germline ends. Germline V gene data show CDR1 as SGHTA and CDR2 as FQGTGA. CDR3 length equals 15 residues. The CDR3 sequence is CASSKGLGLRSEQFF. The CDR3 coding sequence is TGTGCCAGCAGTAAGGGGCTGGGGTTGAGGAGTGAGCAGTTCTTC.

This clone was seen once. CDR3: CASSPRQSHQPQHF. The DNA of the CDR3 is TGTGCCAGCAGTCCCCGACAGTCACATCAGCCCCAGCATTTT. The V call is TRBV27, the J call TRBJ1-5, with D maybe TRBD1 (5 bases). The CDR3 runs 14 residues. Germline V gene sequence: CDR1 MNHEY, CDR2 SMNVEV (reference sequence). The V and J ends lost 5 bases and 5 bases respectively, with 13 bases between them.

This clone has just one count. The chain has TRBV29-1 and TRBJ2-1; D is perhaps TRBD1 (6 bases). Trimming pared 8 bases from V and 0 bases from J, leaving 14 bases between. Per the germline V gene, CDR1 is SQVTM and CDR2 is ANQGSEA. The CDR3 extends over 14 amino acids. CDR3 sequence reads: CSTKDSSSYNEQFF. In DNA, the CDR3 is TGCAGCACTAAGGACAGCAGCTCCTACAATGAGCAGTTCTTC.

This clone was picked up one time. The chain recombines TRBV18 with TRBJ1-1; 8 positions match TRBD1. V lost 5 bases and J lost 7; bases outside the gene matches: 9. This CDR3 has 14 residues. CDR1 KGHSH and CDR2 LQKENI come from the germline V gene. The CDR3 DNA reads TGTGCCAGCTCATCTTCACAGGGGGGTCTTGAAGCTTTCTTT. Amino acid sequence: CASSSSQGGLEAFF.

V usage is TRBV2 and J usage is TRBJ2-7, with TRBD1 matching over 7 bases. The CDR3 totals 14 residues. The V gene end was trimmed by 6 bases and the J gene end by 6 bases; junction bases not matched to a gene: 11. Looked up from germline, CDR1 is SNHLY and CDR2 is FYNNEI. The CDR3 region has the DNA TGTGCCAGCAGAGGGCTCCGACAGGGAGTCGAGCAGTACTTC. Translation: CASRGLRQGVEQYF.

This chain joins TRBV5-8 and TRBJ1-2; no reliable D call. The CDR3 sequence is 15 residues long. Germline assignment: CDR1 SGHTS and CDR2 YDEGEE. V lost 0 bases, J lost 1 base, and 10 bases lay in between. CDR3 DNA sequence: TGTGCCAGCAGCTTGGCCGTTGGCTTTAACTATGGCTACACCTTC. Translation gives CASSLAVGFNYGYTF.

This chain connects TRBV29-1 to TRBJ1-2; 8 bases fit TRBD1. The V gene's germline CDR1 is SQVTM and CDR2 ANQGSEA. CDR3 length: 15 amino acids. V was clipped by 6 bases and J by 4 bases; unmatched bases: 13. As DNA, the CDR3 is TGCAGCGTGGAGGGTCGGACAGGGAAGGGCTATGGCTACACCTTC. It is translated as CSVEGRTGKGYGYTF.

This chain uses TRBV2 with TRBJ2-3; no clear D gene. The V gene lost 1 base and the J gene lost 0 bases, with 8 bases spanning the gap. Germline CDR1 and CDR2: SNHLY and FYNNEI. CDR3 size: 15 residues. CDR3 region: CASSEEAVSTDTQYF. CDR3 in DNA: TGTGCCAGCAGTGAAGAGGCGGTTAGCACAGATACGCAGTATTTT.

The V gene is TRBV20-1, the J gene TRBJ2-1; D unresolved. The CDR3 is 11 amino acids. V was trimmed by 1 base and J by 5 bases, leaving 3 bases between them. The germline gives CDR1 DFQATT, CDR2 SNEGSKA (reference sequence). The CDR3 is CSARGDNEQFF. CDR3 DNA sequence: TGCAGTGCTAGAGGAGACAATGAGCAGTTCTTC.

The V and J genes are TRBV7-9 and TRBJ1-6, with unresolved D. There are 13 residues in the CDR3. Per the germline V gene, CDR1 is SEHNR and CDR2 is FQNEAQ (reference sequence). The V end was cut by 5 bases, the J end by 2 bases, with 4 bases between. Written as DNA, the CDR3 is TGTGCCAGCAGCCTCCCCTATAATTCACCCCTCCACTTT. Protein product: CASSLPYNSPLHF.

V gene TRBV28 combines with J gene TRBJ2-6; TRBD2 might be the D (8 bases). Germline values: CDR1 MDHEN, CDR2 SYDVKM. Trimming took 6 bases from V and 0 from J, leaving 15 bases between them. This CDR3 has 17 amino acids. The CDR3 region has the DNA TGTGCCAGCAGGCTCAGGGGGACTAGCTCTGGGGCCAACGTCCTGACTTTC. Translated: CASRLRGTSSGANVLTF.

The chain couples TRBV5-1 to TRBJ2-7, with TRBD2 matching over 12 bases. Germline assignment: CDR1 SGHRS and CDR2 YFSETQ. V dropped 4 bases and J dropped 0; count of bases not matched to a gene: 2. The CDR3 is 15 amino acids. CDR3 DNA: TGCGCCAGCAGCATGACTAGCGGGAGCTCCTACGAGCAGTACTTC. Translated: CASSMTSGSSYEQYF.

The V gene is TRBV11-2, the J gene TRBJ1-1; D possibly corresponds to TRBD1 (6 bases). There are 14 residues in the CDR3. Germline CDR1 SGHAT, CDR2 FQNNGV. V gave up 5 bases and J gave up 4 bases, with 14 bases separating them. CDR3 amino acids: CASSALLGATEAFF. For the CDR3, the DNA is TGTGCCAGCAGCGCCCTGTTGGGGGCCACTGAAGCTTTCTTT.

J is TRBJ2-7 and V is TRBV4-1; 7 bases fit TRBD1. Germline V gene sequence: CDR1 MGHRA, CDR2 YSYEKL. V gave up 4 bases and J gave up 2 bases; unmatched junction bases: 2. The length of the CDR3 is 13 residues. This CDR3 is CASSPGQPYEQYF. CDR3 sequence (DNA): TGCGCCAGCAGCCCGGGACAGCCCTACGAGCAGTACTTC.

The J gene is TRBJ2-7, the V gene TRBV5-4; 10 bases agree with TRBD2. The germline V gene has CDR1 SGHNT and CDR2 YYREEE (reference sequence). The V gene end was trimmed by 4 bases and the J gene end by 5 bases; junction bases not matched to a gene: 9. The CDR3 runs to 15 residues. CDR3 loop: CASSRIAGGGHEQYF. For the CDR3, the DNA is TGTGCCAGCAGCCGAATAGCGGGAGGAGGGCACGAGCAGTACTTC.

The V and J genes are TRBV19 and TRBJ1-1; a weak D match, TRBD1 (6 bases). Trimming took off 8 bases at V and 0 bases at J, with 10 bases between the two ends. This CDR3 has 13 amino acids. Germline V CDR1 and CDR2: LNHDA, SQIVND (reference sequence). The CDR3 region is CASWGHLNTEAFF. In DNA form, the CDR3 reads TGTGCCAGTTGGGGGCATCTGAACACTGAAGCTTTCTTT.